This TCR beta chain was sequenced during a study of breast tumors, draining lymph nodes, adjacent tissues (dated by TCRdb to between 2015 and 2016). In terms of the full investigation: The study compared TCR beta repertoires across tumor, adjacent nontumor tissue and axillary lymph nodes from breast cancer patients. In human breast cancer, the study set out to assess how tumor, surrounding tissue and draining lymph node repertoires relate to one another and whether T cells might be exchanged between them.

Sequencing used an Illumina HiSeq 2000. TCR beta chain libraries were generated by multiplex PCR amplification. The amplified TCR beta chain products were analyzed by high-throughput sequencing. TCRdb reprocessed the public reads (quality trimming at Q25 with fastp, clone calling with MiXCR) and kept in-frame beta chains. Each CDR3 protein gets just one entry, which takes the most common genes and DNA from the rows behind it. The sample has 150,000 to 250,000 distinct CDR3 sequences on record, approximately 33% of them singletons. The top ten hold 4% to 5.5% of the sample. Trimming at the junction amounts to 7 bases on V and 3 bases on J, and the germline ends lie 17 bases apart. CDR1 and CDR2 were assigned from the germline V gene as SGHRS and YFSETQ. The CDR3 spans 15 residues, from the cysteine through the phenylalanine. The CDR3 DNA has 45 bases and is translated from base 1. Beyond this particular receptor, the publication reports: The conclusion that tumor T cells originate in lymph nodes was framed as consistent with a hypothesis rather than directly demonstrated. Tumor T-cell repertoires showed less diversity than lymph node repertoires and more diversity than nontumor tissue repertoires, and tumor T-cell repertoires showed preferential V and J gene usage. The data were considered consistent with the idea that most tumor T cells come from the lymph node and then expand in tumor tissue. In luminal-like breast cancer, tumor and nontumor tissue repertoires resembled each other significantly more than in basal-like breast cancer.

This clonotype was seen repeatedly, ten times or more. Which antigen it targets is not known. No base quality information exists; no much larger clone differs at one position. Lymph node samples came from the axillary draining lymph nodes of breast cancer patients. This receptor was taken from a female donor with breast cancer. Some clones in this sample may be carry-over from other donors' samples. The chain was built from TRBV5-1 and TRBJ1-5; the D segment could be TRBD1, given 6 matching bases. Sequenced input: axillary lymph node tissue. The DNA sequence reads TGCGCCAGCGGGGAGGGCAGGGGCTACAATCAGCCCCAGCATTTT. This codes for CASGEGRGYNQPQHF.